This T cell receptor (beta chain) is drawn from a study of a mutant IDH1 vaccine in newly diagnosed glioma (dated by TCRdb to about 2021). Background for the entire study: In the chemotherapy-containing groups, vaccination started alongside temozolomide cycles, whereas in patients who had radiotherapy alone it started 4-6 weeks after radiotherapy. For exploratory analyses, longitudinal TCRB deep sequencing was carried out in some 25 treated patients wherever samples were available. The week-35 safety follow-up took place at visit V12, and the week-47 end of study took place at visit V13. Prior to enrollment, patients had been given standard therapy consisting of radiotherapy alone, temozolomide alone, or radiochemotherapy with temozolomide, with the combination given to most patients. Of the 32 patients who were treated, approximately 60% were male and roughly 38% were female, and the mean age was around 43 years. Peripheral blood samples were drawn at six visits, namely V03 (baseline), V05, V07, V10, V12 and V13.

This clone occurred a few times. Its antigen remains undetermined. Base-call qualities are not available, and no considerably larger clone is one nucleotide away. Libraries were built with the immunoSEQ multiplex PCR assay. Rearranged TCR beta chain sequences were amplified with the hsTCRB Kit following the manufacturer's protocol. TCRB libraries were sequenced on an Illumina MiSeq. Per the original workflow: The kit vendor's proprietary platform handled demultiplexing, trimming and gene mapping. TCRdb limited this immuneACCESS table to in-frame rearrangements with V and J called. A share of clones is missing; checked studies link under half to unresolved V genes, and the rest is unexplained. For V, J and clone size, that table is used; D and trimming come from the DNA. The sample yields roughly 34,000 clones; approximately 83% were counted once. The ten largest clones add up to roughly 30% of the sample.

Findings and caveats that apply to the study as a whole: Changes in the top peripheral T cell clonotypes picked up by TCRB sequencing did not appear to be linked to pseudoprogression. The authors noted that analyses of patient blood samples could not be reproduced because of sample limitations. PBMC samples for TCRB deep sequencing were selected based on availability. Vaccine-induced immune responses across multiple MHC alleles were detected in 90% to 95% of patients.

The time point label of this sample denotes: week 47, end of study. Every vaccine dose consisted of 300 ug of a 20-mer mutant IDH1 peptide in Montanide, administered subcutaneously together with topical imiquimod. Patients were given eight vaccinations, in weeks 1, 3, 5, 7, 11, 15, 19 and 23, which matched visits V03 through V10. All donors had newly diagnosed IDH1-mutant astrocytomas of WHO grade 3 or 4 that showed loss of nuclear ATRX. The samples were drawn from NOA16, a multicentre, single-arm, open-label phase I trial in Germany that tested a mutant IDH1 peptide vaccine in humans for the first time. Genomic DNA for TCRB sequencing was isolated from EDTA blood with the DNeasy Blood and Tissue Kit. This receptor was identified in a man younger than 45 with glioma. Here the sequenced sample was PBMCs, taken from a glioma patient whose treatment included an IDH1 peptide vaccine.

Here is the DNA: TGTGCCAGCAGCCTGAGCACAGATACGCAGTATTTT. Translated, this is CASSLSTDTQYF. Here the chain combines TRBV7-9 and TRBJ2-3; the D gene lacks a confident call. From the cysteine through the phenylalanine, the CDR3 covers 12 amino acids. The only DNA kept is the CDR3, 36 bases in frame from the first base. Cut back by 5 bases and 0 bases, the V and J ends lie 3 bases apart. The germline V gene (reference sequence) yields SEHNR for CDR1 and FQNEAQ for CDR2.